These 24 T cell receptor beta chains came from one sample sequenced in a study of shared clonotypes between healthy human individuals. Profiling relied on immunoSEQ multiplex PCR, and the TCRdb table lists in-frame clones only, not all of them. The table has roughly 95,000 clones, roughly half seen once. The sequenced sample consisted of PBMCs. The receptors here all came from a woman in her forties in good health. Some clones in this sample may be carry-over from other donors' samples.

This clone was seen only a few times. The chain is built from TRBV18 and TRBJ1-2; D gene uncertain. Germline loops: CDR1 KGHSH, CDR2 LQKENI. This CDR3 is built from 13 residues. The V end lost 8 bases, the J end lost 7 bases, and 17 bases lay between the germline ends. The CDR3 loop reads CASTSRLLGGYTF. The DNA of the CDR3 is TGTGCCAGCACAAGTCGCTTGTTGGGTGGCTACACCTTC.

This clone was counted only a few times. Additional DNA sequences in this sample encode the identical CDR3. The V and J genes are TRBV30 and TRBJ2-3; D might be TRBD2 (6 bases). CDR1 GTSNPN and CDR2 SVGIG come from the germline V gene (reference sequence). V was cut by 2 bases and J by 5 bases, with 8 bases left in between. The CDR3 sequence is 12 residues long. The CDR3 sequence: CAWSPGGDTQYF. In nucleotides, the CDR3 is TGTGCCTGGAGTCCCGGGGGAGATACGCAGTATTTT.

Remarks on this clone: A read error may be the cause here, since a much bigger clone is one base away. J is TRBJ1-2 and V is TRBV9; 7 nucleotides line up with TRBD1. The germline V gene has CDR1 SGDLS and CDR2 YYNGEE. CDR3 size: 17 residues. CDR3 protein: CASSLRQGPDSLYGHTF. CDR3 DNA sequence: TGTGCCAGCAGCCTGAGACAGGGCCCCGATTCTTTATATGGCCACACCTTC. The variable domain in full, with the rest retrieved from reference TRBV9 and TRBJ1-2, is DSGVTQTPKHLITATGQRVTLRCSPRSGDLSVYWYQQSLDQGLQFLIQYYNGEERAKGNILERFSAQQFPDLHSELNLSSLELGDSALYFCASSLRQGPDSLYGHTFGSGTRLTVV.

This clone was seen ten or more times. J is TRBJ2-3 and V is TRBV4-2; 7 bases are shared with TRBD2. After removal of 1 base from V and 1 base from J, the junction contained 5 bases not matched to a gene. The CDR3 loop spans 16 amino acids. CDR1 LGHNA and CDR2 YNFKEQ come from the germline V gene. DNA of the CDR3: TGTGCCAGCAGCCAAGCTAGCGGTCGCGGCACAGATACGCAGTATTTT. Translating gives CASSQASGRGTDTQYF.

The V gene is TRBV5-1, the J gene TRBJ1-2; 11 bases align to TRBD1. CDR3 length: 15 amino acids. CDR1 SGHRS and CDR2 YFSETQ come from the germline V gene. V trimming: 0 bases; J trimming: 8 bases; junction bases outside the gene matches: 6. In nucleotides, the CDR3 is TGCGCCAGCAGCTTGGACGGACAGGGGGCGCGGGGCTACACCTTC. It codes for CASSLDGQGARGYTF.

The CDR3 DNA reads as TGTGCCAGCAGCTTGTTAGGACAAAGCTACGAGCAGTACTTC. Amino acid sequence: CASSLLGQSYEQYF. The chain uses TRBV5-4 and TRBJ2-7, with D possibly matching TRBD1 (5 bases). CDR1 is SGHNT, CDR2 YYREEE, per germline (reference sequence). The V gene lost 1 base and the J gene lost 3 bases, with 11 bases spanning the gap. The CDR3 loop spans 14 amino acids.

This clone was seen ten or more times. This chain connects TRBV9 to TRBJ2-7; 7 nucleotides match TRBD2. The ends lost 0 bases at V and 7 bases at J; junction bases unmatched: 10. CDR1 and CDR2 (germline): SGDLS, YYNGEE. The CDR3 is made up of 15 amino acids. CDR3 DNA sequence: TGTGCCAGCAGCGTAGACGTGGGAGGGCCTCAGGAGCAGTACTTC. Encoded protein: CASSVDVGGPQEQYF.

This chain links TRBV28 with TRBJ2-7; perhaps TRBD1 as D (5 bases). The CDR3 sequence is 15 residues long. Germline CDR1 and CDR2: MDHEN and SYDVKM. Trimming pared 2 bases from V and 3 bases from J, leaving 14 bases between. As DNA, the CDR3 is TGTGCCAGCAGTTTACCAGGGCCACTTCGCTACGAGCAGTACTTC. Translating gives CASSLPGPLRYEQYF.

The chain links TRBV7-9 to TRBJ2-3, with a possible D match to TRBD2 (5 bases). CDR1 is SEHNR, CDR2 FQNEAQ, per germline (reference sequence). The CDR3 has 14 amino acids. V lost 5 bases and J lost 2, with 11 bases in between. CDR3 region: CASSSGRITDTQYF. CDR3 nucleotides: TGTGCCAGCAGCAGCGGACGGATCACAGATACGCAGTATTTT.

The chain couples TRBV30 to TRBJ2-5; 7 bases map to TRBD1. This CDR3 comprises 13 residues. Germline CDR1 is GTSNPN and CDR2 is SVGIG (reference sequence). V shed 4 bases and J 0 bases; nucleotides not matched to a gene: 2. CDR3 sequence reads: CAWNRGHQETQYF. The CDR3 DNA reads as TGTGCCTGGAACAGGGGACACCAAGAGACCCAGTACTTC. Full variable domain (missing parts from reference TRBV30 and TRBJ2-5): SQTIHQWPATLVQPVGSPLSLECTVEGTSNPNLYWYRQAAGRGLQLLFYSVGIGQISSEVPQNLSASRPQDRQFILSSKKLLLSDSGFYLCAWNRGHQETQYFGPGTRLLVL.

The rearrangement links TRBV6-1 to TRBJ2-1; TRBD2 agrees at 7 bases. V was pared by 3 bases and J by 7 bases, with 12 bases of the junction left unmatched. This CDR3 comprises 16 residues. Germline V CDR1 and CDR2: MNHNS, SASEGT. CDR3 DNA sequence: TGTGCCAGCAGTGATTGGGGAGCGGGAAATAAAAATGAGCAGTTCTTC. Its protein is CASSDWGAGNKNEQFF.

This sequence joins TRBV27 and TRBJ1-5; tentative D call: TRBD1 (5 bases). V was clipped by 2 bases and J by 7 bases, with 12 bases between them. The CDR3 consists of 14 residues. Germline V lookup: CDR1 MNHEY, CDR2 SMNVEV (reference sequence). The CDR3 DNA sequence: TGTGCCAGCAGTTTAGGCCAGGGAAGACAGCCCCAGCATTTT. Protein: CASSLGQGRQPQHF.

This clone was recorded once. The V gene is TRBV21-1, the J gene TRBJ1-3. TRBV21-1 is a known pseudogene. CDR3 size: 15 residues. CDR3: CASSPMVYSGNTIYF. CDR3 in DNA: TGTGCCAGCAGCCCGATGGTTTACTCTGGAAACACCATATATTTT.

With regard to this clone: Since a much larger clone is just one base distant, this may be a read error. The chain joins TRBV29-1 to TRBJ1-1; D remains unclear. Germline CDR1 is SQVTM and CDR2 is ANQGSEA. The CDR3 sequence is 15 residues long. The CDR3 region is CSSAVVNRAGTEAFF. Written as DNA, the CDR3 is TGCAGTTCCGCCGTCGTGAATAGGGCGGGGACTGAAGCTTTCTTT.

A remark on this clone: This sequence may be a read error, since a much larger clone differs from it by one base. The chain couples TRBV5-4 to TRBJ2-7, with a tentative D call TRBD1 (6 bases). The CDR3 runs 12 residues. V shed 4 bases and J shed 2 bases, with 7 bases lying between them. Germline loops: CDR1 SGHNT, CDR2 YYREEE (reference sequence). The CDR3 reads CASSRDTYEQYF. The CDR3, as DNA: TGTGCCAGCAGCAGGGACACCTACGAGCAGTACTTC.

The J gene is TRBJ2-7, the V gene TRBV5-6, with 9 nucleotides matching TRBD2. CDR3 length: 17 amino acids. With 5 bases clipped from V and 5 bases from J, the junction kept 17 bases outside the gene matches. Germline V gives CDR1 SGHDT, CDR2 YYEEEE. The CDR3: CASRSIDGTSTSHEQYF. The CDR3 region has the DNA TGTGCCAGCAGATCAATCGACGGGACTAGCACATCACACGAGCAGTACTTC.

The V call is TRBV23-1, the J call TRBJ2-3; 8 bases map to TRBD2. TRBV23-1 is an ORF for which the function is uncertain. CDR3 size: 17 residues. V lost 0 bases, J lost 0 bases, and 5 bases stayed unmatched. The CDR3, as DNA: TGCGCCAGCAGTCAATCGTCTAGCGGGTGTAGCACAGATACGCAGTATTTT. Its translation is CASSQSSSGCSTDTQYF.

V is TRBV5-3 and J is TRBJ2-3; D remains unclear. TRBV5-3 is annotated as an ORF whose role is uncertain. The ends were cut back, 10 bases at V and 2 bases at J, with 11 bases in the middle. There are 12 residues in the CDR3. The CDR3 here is CAPPLITDTQYF. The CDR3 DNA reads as TGTGCCCCCCCCCTGATCACAGATACGCAGTATTTT.

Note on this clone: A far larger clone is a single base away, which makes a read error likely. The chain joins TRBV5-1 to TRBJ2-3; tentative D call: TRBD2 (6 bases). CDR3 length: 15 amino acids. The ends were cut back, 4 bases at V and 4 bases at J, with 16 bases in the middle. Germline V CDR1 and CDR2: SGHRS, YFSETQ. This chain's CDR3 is CASSGPLARPDTQYF. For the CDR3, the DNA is TGCGCCAGCAGCGGCCCCCTAGCGAGGCCAGATACGCAGTATTTT. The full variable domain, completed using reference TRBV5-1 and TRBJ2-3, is KAGVTQTPRYLIKTRGQQVTLSCSPISGHRSVSWYQQTPGQGLQFLFEYFSETQRNKGNFPGRFSGRQFSNSRSEMNVSTLELGDSALYLCASSGPLARPDTQYFGPGTRLTVL.

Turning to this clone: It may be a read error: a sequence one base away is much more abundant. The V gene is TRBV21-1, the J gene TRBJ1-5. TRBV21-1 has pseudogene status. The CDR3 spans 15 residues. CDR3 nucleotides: TGTGCCAGCAGCAATGATTTGTCGGGGACTCAGCCCCAGCATTTT. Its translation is CASSNDLSGTQPQHF.

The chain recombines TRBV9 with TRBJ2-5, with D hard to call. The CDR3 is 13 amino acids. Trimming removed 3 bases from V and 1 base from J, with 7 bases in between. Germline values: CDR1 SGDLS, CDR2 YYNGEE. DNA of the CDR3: TGTGCCAGCAGCGAGGCCTCCCAAGAGACCCAGTACTTC. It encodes CASSEASQETQYF.

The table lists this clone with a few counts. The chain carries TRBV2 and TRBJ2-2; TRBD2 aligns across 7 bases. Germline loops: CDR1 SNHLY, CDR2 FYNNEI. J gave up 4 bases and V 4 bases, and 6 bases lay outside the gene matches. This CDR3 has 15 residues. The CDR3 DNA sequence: TGTGCCAGCAGTGGGCAGCGGGGAGGCACCGGGGAGCTGTTTTTT. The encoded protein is CASSGQRGGTGELFF.

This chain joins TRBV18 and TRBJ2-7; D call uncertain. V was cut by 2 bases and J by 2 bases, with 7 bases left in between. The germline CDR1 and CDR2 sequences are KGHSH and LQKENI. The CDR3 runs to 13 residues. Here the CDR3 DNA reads TGTGCCAGCTCACCAGCCAGCACCTACGAGCAGTACTTC. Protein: CASSPASTYEQYF.

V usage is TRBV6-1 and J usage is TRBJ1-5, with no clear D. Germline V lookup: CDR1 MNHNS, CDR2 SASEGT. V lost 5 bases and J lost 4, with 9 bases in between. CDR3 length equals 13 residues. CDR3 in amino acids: CASSYHINQPQHF. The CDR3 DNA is TGTGCCAGCAGTTATCACATTAATCAGCCCCAGCATTTT.